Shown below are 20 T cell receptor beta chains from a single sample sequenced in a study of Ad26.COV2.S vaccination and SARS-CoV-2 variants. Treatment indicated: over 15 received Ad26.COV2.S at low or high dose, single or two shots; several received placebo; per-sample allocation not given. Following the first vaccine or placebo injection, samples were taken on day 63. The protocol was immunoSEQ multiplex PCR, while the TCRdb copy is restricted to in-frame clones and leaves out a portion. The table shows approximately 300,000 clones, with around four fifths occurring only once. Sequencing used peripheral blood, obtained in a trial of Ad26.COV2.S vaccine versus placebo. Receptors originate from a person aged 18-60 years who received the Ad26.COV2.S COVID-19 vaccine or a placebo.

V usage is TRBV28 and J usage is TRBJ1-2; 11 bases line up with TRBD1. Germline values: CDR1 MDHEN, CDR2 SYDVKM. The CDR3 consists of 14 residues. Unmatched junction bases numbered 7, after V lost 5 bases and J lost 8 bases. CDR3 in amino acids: CASSPGTGGRGYTF. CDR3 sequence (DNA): TGTGCCAGCAGTCCGGGGACAGGGGGGAGGGGCTACACCTTC.

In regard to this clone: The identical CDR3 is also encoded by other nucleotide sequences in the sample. Here the CDR3 reads CASSYSTSGGVNEQFF. As DNA, the CDR3 is TGTGCCAGCAGTTACTCAACTAGCGGGGGGGTGAATGAGCAGTTCTTC. The genes are TRBV6-2 or TRBV6-3 and TRBJ2-1, with 13 bases lining up with TRBD2. The germline CDR1 and CDR2 sequences are MNHEY and SVGEGT. CDR3 size: 16 residues. V lost 0 bases, J lost 7 bases, and 3 bases stayed unmatched.

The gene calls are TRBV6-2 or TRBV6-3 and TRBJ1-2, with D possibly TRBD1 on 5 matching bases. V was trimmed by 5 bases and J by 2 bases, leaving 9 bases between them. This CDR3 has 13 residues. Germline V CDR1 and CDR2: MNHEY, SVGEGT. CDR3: CASSRDRNYGYTF. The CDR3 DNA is TGTGCCAGCAGTAGGGACCGAAACTATGGCTACACCTTC.

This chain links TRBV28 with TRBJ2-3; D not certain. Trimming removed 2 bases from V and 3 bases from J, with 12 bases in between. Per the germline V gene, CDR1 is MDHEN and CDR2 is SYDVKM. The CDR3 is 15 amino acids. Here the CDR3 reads CASSLPRGITDTQYF. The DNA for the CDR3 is TGTGCCAGCAGTTTACCTAGAGGAATTACAGATACGCAGTATTTT.

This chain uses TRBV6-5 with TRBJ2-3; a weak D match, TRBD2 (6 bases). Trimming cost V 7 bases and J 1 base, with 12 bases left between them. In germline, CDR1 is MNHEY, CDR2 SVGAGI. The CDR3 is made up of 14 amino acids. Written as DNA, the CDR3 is TGTGCCAGCAAACTCCCGGGAGGCACAGATACGCAGTATTTT. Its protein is CASKLPGGTDTQYF.

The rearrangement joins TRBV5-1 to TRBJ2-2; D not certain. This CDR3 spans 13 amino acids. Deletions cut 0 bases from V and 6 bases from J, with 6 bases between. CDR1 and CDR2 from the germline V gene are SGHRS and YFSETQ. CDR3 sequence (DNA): TGCGCCAGCAGCTTGGTATGGTCCGGGGAGCTGTTTTTT. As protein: CASSLVWSGELFF.

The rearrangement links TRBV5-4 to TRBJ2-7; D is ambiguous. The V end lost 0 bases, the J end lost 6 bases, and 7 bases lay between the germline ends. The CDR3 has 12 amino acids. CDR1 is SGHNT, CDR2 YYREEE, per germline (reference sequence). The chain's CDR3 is CASSLGASEQYF. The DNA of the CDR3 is TGTGCCAGCAGCTTGGGAGCTTCCGAGCAGTACTTC.

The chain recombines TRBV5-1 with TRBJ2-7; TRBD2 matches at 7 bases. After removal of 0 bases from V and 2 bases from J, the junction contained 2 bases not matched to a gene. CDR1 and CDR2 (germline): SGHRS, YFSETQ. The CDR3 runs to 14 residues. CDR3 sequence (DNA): TGCGCCAGCAGCTTGGGGGCGGGGGCCTACGAGCAGTACTTC. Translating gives CASSLGAGAYEQYF.

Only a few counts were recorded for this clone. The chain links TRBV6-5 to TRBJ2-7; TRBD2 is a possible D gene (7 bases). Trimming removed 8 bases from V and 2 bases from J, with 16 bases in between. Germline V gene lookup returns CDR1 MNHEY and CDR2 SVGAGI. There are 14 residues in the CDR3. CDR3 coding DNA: TGTGCCAGCGGAGCGGGACACCGAGCCTACGAGCAGTACTTC. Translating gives CASGAGHRAYEQYF.

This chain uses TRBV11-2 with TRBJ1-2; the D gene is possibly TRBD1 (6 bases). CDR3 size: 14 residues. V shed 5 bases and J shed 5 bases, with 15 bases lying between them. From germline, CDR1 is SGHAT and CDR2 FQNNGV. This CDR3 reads CASSRRQDGYGYTF. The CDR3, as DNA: TGTGCCAGCAGCCGCCGACAGGATGGGTATGGCTACACCTTC.

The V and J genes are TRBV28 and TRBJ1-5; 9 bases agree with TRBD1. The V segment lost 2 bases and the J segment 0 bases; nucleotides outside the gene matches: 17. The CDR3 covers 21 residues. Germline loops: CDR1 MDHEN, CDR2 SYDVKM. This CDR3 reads CASSLIMTGTGTVYSNQPQHF. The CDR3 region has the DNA TGTGCCAGCAGTTTAATCATGACCGGGACAGGGACCGTATATAGCAATCAGCCCCAGCATTTT.

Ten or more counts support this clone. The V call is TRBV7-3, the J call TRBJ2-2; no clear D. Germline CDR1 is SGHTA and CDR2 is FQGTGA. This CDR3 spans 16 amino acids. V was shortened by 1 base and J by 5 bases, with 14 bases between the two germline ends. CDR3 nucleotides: TGTGCCAGCAGCTTAAATTCCGTCTTTTCTACCGGGGAGCTGTTTTTT. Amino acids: CASSLNSVFSTGELFF.

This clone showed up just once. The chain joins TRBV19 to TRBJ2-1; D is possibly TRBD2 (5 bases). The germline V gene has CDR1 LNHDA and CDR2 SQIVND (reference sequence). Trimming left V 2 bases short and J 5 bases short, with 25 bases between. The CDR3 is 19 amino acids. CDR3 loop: CASSIPDRSARARDNEQFF. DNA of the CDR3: TGTGCCAGTAGTATACCCGACCGGTCCGCGCGGGCGCGGGACAATGAGCAGTTCTTC.

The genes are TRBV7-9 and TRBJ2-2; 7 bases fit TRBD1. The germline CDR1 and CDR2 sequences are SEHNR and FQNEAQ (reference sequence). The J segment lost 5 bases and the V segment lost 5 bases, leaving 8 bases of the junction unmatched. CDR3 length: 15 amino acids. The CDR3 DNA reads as TGTGCCAGCAGCCTCCGACAGGGACGGACCGGGGAGCTGTTTTTT. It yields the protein CASSLRQGRTGELFF.

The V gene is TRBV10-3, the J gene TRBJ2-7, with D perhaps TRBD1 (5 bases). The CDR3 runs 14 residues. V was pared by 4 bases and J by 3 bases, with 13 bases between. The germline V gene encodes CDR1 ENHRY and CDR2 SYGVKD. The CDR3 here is CAISAHDRDYEQYF. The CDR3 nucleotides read TGTGCCATCAGTGCCCACGACAGAGACTACGAGCAGTACTTC.

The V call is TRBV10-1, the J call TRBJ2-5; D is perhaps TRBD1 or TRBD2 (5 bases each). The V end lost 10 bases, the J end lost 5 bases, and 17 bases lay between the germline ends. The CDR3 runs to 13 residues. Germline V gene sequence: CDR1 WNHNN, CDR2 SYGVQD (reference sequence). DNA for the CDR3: TGCGCCACTTCCCGGGACCCCAAGGAGACCCAGTACTTC. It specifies CATSRDPKETQYF.

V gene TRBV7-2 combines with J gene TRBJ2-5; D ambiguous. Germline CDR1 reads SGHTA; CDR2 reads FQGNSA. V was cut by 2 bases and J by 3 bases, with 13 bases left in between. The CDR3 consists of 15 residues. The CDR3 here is CASSLQSVREETQYF. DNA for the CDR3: TGTGCCAGCAGCTTACAATCGGTACGGGAAGAGACCCAGTACTTC.

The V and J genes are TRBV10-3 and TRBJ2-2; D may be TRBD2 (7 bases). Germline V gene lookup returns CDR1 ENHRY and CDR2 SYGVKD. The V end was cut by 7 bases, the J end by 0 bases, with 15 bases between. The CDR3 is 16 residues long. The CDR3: CAIMGGASANTGELFF. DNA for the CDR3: TGTGCCATCATGGGGGGGGCCTCCGCGAACACCGGGGAGCTGTTTTTT.

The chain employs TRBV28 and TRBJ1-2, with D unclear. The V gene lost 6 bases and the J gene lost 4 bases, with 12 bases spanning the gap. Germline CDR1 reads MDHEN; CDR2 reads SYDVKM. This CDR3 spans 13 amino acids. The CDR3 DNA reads TGTGCCAGCAGGTCCGGGTTCGGCTATGGCTACACCTTC. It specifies CASRSGFGYGYTF.

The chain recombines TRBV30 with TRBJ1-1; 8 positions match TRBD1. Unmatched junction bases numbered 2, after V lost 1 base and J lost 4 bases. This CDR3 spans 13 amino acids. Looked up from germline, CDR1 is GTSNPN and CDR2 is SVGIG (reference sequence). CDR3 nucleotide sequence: TGTGCCTGGAGTGGTACAGGGGGCACTGAAGCTTTCTTT. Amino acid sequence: CAWSGTGGTEAFF.